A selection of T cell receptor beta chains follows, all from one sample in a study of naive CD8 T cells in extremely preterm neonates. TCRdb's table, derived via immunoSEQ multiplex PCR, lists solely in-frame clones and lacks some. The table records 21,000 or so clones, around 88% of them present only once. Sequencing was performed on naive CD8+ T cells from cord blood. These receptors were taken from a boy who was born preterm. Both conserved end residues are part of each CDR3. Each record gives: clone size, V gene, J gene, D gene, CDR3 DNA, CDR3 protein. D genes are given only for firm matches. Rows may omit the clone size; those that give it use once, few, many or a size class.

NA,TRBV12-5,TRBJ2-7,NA,TGTGCTAGTGGTGACAGGTACGAGCAGTACTTC,CASGDRYEQYF
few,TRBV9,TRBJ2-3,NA,TGTGCCAGCAGCGTAGGGGGCACAGATACGCAGTATTTT,CASSVGGTDTQYF
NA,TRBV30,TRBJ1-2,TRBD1,TGTGCCTGGAGTGGGCAGGGGGAAGGGTACACCTTC,CAWSGQGEGYTF
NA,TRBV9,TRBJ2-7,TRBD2,TGTGCCAGCAGCGTAGAGGGAAGCGGGGGGACCCGCGAGCAGTACTTC,CASSVEGSGGTREQYF
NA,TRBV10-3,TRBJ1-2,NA,TGTGCCATCAGTGACAATAACTATGGCTACACCTTC,CAISDNNYGYTF
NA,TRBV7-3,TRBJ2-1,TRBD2,TGTGCCAGCAGCTTAACTAGCGGGGACAATGAGCAGTTCTTC,CASSLTSGDNEQFF
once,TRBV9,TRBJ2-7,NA,TGTGCCAGCAGCCTCCGGGACAACTCCTACGAGCAGTACTTC,CASSLRDNSYEQYF
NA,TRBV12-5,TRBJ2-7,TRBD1,TGTGCTAGTGGTTTCGGGACAGCCTACGAGCAGTACTTC,CASGFGTAYEQYF
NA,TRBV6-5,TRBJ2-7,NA,TGTGCCAGCAGTTACGACAGCGAGCAGTACTTC,CASSYDSEQYF
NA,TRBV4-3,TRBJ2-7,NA,TGCGCCAGCAGCCAAGACAGGAGTCCCTACGAGCAGTACTTC,CASSQDRSPYEQYF
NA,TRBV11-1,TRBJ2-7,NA,TGTGCCAGCAGCTTAGGGGGCTCCTACGAGCAGTACTTC,CASSLGGSYEQYF
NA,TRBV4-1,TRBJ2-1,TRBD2,TGCGCCAGCAGCCAATATCGGCGGCTAGCGGGGGAGGGTGAGCAGTTCTTC,CASSQYRRLAGEGEQFF
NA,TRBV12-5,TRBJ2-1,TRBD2,TGTGCTAGTGGGACGGGGGGGTTTTACAATGAGCAGTTCTTC,CASGTGGFYNEQFF
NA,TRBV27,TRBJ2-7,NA,TGTGCCAGCAGTATCCGGGACAACTACGAGCAGTACTTC,CASSIRDNYEQYF
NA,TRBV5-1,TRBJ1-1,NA,TGCGCCAGCAGCTTGGTAGGTCATTCTAACACTGAAGCTTTCTTT,CASSLVGHSNTEAFF
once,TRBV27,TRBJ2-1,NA,TGTGCCAGCAGTTCGCCGGCGTACACCTACAATGAGCAGTTCTTC,CASSSPAYTYNEQFF
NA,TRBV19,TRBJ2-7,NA,TGTGCCAGTGGGGCCTCCTACGAGCAGTACTTC,CASGASYEQYF
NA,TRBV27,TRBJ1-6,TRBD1,TGTGCCAGCAGTGTCGTTCCCGGGACAGGGAGTTCACCCCTCCACTTT,CASSVVPGTGSSPLHF
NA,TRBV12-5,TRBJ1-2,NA,TGTGCTAGTGGTTTGCAGGGCTATGGCTACACCTTC,CASGLQGYGYTF
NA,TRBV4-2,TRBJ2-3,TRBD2,TGTGCCAGCAGCCAAGATGGGACTAGCGGGGGGGCCACAGATACGCAGTATTTT,CASSQDGTSGGATDTQYF
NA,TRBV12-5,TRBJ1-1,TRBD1,TGTGCTAGTGGTTTAGGGGGCAACACTGAAGCTTTCTTT,CASGLGGNTEAFF
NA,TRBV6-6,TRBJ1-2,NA,TGTGCCAGCAGTTACAACGCAGCTAACTATGGCTACACCTTC,CASSYNAANYGYTF
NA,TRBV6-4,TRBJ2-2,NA,TGTGCCAGCAGTGACACGAACACCGGGGAGCTGTTTTTT,CASSDTNTGELFF
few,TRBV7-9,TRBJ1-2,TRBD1,TGTGCCAGTGGACAGGTCTATGGCTACACCTTC,CASGQVYGYTF
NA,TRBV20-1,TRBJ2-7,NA,TGCAGTGCTAACGGGGGCTACGAGCAGTACTTC,CSANGGYEQYF
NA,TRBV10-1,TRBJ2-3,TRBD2,TGCGCCAGCAGTGAGGGGACTAGCGGGGAGGATCCCACAGATACGCAGTATTTT,CASSEGTSGEDPTDTQYF
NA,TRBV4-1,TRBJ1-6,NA,TGCGCCAGCAGCCAAGACAGCTCCTATAATTCACCCCTCCACTTT,CASSQDSSYNSPLHF
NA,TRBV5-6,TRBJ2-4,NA,TGTGCCAGCAGCTTGGTTCGGCTAGCAGAAAACATTCAGTACTTC,CASSLVRLAENIQYF
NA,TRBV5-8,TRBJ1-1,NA,TGTGCCAGCAGCTTGGAGGGAAAGGGCACTGAAGCTTTCTTT,CASSLEGKGTEAFF
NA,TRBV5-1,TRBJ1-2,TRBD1,TGCGCCAGCAGCTTGGCAGGGGGCGGCTACACCTTC,CASSLAGGGYTF
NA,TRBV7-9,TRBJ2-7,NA,TGTGCCAGCAGCCGGACAACCTACGAGCAGTACTTC,CASSRTTYEQYF
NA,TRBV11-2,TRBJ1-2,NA,TGTGCCAGCAGCTTAGACCCCGGGACTCTATATGGCTACACCTTC,CASSLDPGTLYGYTF
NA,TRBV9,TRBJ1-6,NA,TGTGCCAGCAGCGTAGGGGGCGCCTCACCCCTCCACTTT,CASSVGGASPLHF
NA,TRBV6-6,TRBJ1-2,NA,TGTGCCAGCAGTTACTCAGGGGGTGGCTACACCTTC,CASSYSGGGYTF
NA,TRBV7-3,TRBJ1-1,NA,TGTGCCAGCAGCTTAACGGACAACACTGAAGCTTTCTTT,CASSLTDNTEAFF
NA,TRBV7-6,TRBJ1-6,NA,TGTGCCAGCAGCTTGGGGCAACCCCTCCACTTT,CASSLGQPLHF
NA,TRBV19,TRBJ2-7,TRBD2,TGTGCCAGTAGTATAGTAGCGGGGGACTACGAGCAGTACTTC,CASSIVAGDYEQYF
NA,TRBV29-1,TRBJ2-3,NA,TGCAGCGTTGATTTCCGGGACAGCACAGATACGCAGTATTTT,CSVDFRDSTDTQYF
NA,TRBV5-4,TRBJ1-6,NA,TGTGCCAGCAGCTTGGTGAGGGAGATTGGGAATTCACCCCTCCACTTT,CASSLVREIGNSPLHF
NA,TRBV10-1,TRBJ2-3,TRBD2,TGCGCCAGCAGTGCTAGCGGGGGGGCAGATACGCAGTATTTT,CASSASGGADTQYF
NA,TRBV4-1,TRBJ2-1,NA,TGCGCCAGCAGCCAATACAATGAGCAGTTCTTC,CASSQYNEQFF
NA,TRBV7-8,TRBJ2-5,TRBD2,TGTGCCAGCAGGCTAGCGGGGGGAGAGACCCAGTACTTC,CASRLAGGETQYF
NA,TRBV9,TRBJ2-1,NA,TGTGCCAGCAGCGTAAAATCCTACAATGAGCAGTTCTTC,CASSVKSYNEQFF
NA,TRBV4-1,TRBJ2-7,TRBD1,TGCGCCAGCAGCCAAGCCCAGGGGGCGTCAACCTACGAGCAGTACTTC,CASSQAQGASTYEQYF
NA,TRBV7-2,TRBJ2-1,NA,TGTGCCAGCAGCTTATTCGGTAATGAGCAGTTCTTC,CASSLFGNEQFF
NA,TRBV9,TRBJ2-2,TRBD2,TGTGCCAGCAGCGTAGCGGGGGGGCCGAGCGGGGAGCTGTTTTTT,CASSVAGGPSGELFF
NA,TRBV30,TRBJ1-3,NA,TGTGCCTGGAGGGGAAACACCATATATTTT,CAWRGNTIYF
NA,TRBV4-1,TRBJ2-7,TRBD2,TGCGCCAGCAGCCAAGAAGAGCGGGGGGGCGACGAGCAGTACTTC,CASSQEERGGDEQYF
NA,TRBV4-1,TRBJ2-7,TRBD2,TGCGCCAGCAGCCCTAGCGGGGGGTACGAGCAGTACTTC,CASSPSGGYEQYF
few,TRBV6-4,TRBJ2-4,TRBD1,TGTGCCAGCAGTGACAGGGGGCGAGCCAAAAACATTCAGTACTTC,CASSDRGRAKNIQYF
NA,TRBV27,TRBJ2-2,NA,TGTGCCAGCAGTTGGACAAACACCGGGGAGCTGTTTTTT,CASSWTNTGELFF
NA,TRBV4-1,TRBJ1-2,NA,TGCGCCAGCAGCCAAAACTATGGCTACACCTTC,CASSQNYGYTF
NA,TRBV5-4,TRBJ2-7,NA,TGTGCCAGCAGCGGACTCTCCTACGAGCAGTACTTC,CASSGLSYEQYF
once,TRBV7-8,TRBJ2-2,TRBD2,TGTGCCAGCAGCTTAGGACTAGCGACCGGGGAGCTGTTTTTT,CASSLGLATGELFF
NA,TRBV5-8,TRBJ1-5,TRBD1,TGTGCCAGCAGCGCGGGACAGGGTCTCAATCAGCCCCAGCATTTT,CASSAGQGLNQPQHF
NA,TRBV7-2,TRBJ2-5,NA,TGTGCCAGCAGCTTAGTAGGAGAAGGGGAGACCCAGTACTTC,CASSLVGEGETQYF